The next 8 T cell receptor beta chains were all read from a single sample in a study of OX40 agonist ivuxolimab in advanced cancers. Sequencing was performed with immunoSEQ multiplex PCR; in TCRdb, only in-frame clones are kept and a portion is missing. The sample lists tens of thousands of clones; 85% to 90% were seen once. The starting material was CD4+ or CD8+ T cells sorted from blood, obtained in a trial of the OX40 agonist ivuxolimab. The receptors were sampled from an adult with an advanced solid tumor such as melanoma, head and neck, liver or kidney cancer.

The gene calls are TRBV18 and TRBJ2-1; 8 bases line up with TRBD2. Germline V gene sequence: CDR1 KGHSH, CDR2 LQKENI. With 0 bases clipped from V and 7 bases from J, the junction kept 14 bases outside the gene matches. The CDR3 has 18 residues. The CDR3 coding sequence is TGTGCCAGCTCACCACCGGGGGTAACGGGAGGGCCCTGGAATGAGCAGTTCTTC. Its protein product is CASSPPGVTGGPWNEQFF.

This sequence joins TRBV6-6 and TRBJ2-1; D may match TRBD1 or TRBD2 (5 bases each). V dropped 0 bases and J dropped 8 bases, with 11 bases sitting between them. Germline CDR1 is MNHNY and CDR2 is SVGAGI (reference sequence). The CDR3 runs 14 residues. In DNA, the CDR3 is TGTGCCAGCAGTTACTCAGAAAGAGGGGATGAGCAGTTCTTC. This codes for CASSYSERGDEQFF.

V is TRBV27 and J is TRBJ2-6; tentative D call: TRBD1 (5 bases). The germline CDR1 and CDR2 sequences are MNHEY and SMNVEV (reference sequence). Trimming cost V 6 bases and J 0 bases, with 9 bases left between them. CDR3 size: 15 residues. This CDR3 reads CASSRAYSGANVLTF. In nucleotides, the CDR3 is TGTGCCAGCAGCAGGGCTTACTCTGGGGCCAACGTCCTGACTTTC. The full variable domain, rest sourced from reference TRBV27 and TRBJ2-6, is EAQVTQNPRYLITVTGKKLTVTCSQNMNHEYMSWYRQDPGLGLRQIYYSMNVEVTDKGDVPEGYKVSRKEKRNFPLILESPSPNQTSLYFCASSRAYSGANVLTFGAGSRLTVL.

Concerning this clone itself: Other DNA sequences of this sample code for an identical CDR3. This chain links TRBV6-6 with TRBJ1-4; D uncertain. The V and J ends lost 0 bases and 5 bases respectively, with 1 base between them. The CDR3 is 12 residues long. Germline values: CDR1 MNHNY, CDR2 SVGAGI (reference sequence). CDR3 DNA: TGTGCCAGCAGTTACTCGAATGAAAAACTGTTTTTT. It encodes CASSYSNEKLFF.

The chain has TRBV19 and TRBJ2-7; D may be TRBD1 (5 bases). Trimming cost V 5 bases and J 2 bases, with 13 bases left between them. This CDR3 region has 14 residues. Germline-derived CDR1 and CDR2 are LNHDA and SQIVND (reference sequence). CDR3 residues: CASSGNRSAYEQYF. CDR3 nucleotide sequence: TGTGCCAGTAGTGGGAACAGGAGTGCCTACGAGCAGTACTTC.

The V call is TRBV7-9, the J call TRBJ2-1; 9 bases line up with TRBD2. CDR1 SEHNR and CDR2 FQNEAQ come from the germline V gene (reference sequence). Trimming cost V 5 bases and J 2 bases; bases outside gene matches: 13. The CDR3 is 18 amino acids. CDR3 in DNA: TGTGCCAGCAGCCCCCCGTATAGCGGGAGTCGGACCTACAATGAGCAGTTCTTC. Its translation: CASSPPYSGSRTYNEQFF.

The count of this clone is one. V and J are TRBV28 and TRBJ1-3; D unclear. Trimming left V 6 bases short and J 0 bases short, with 12 bases between. This CDR3 is built from 15 residues. In germline, CDR1 is MDHEN, CDR2 SYDVKM. This CDR3 reads CASSPGTSSGNTIYF. DNA of the CDR3: TGTGCCAGCAGCCCGGGCACGAGCTCTGGAAACACCATATATTTT.

V gene TRBV18 combines with J gene TRBJ1-4; the match to TRBD1 covers 8 bases. Germline V gene data show CDR1 as KGHSH and CDR2 as LQKENI. V lost 0 bases, J lost 6 bases, and 3 bases stayed unmatched. The CDR3 is made up of 15 amino acids. The CDR3 region is CASSPPDRGHEKLFF. CDR3 coding DNA: TGTGCCAGCTCACCACCCGACAGGGGCCATGAAAAACTGTTTTTT.